Listed below are T cell receptor beta chains from one sample, sequenced in a study of blood T cell repertoires in COVID-19. Repertoires were generated with immunoSEQ multiplex PCR, while TCRdb's copy carries only in-frame clones and drops some. This sample has 100,000 to 150,000 clones, with approximately 74% found just once. The sequenced sample was peripheral blood. The source is a man older than 75 with COVID-19, enrolled during active disease. Both conserved end residues are part of each CDR3. A D gene is named only where the DNA matches it firmly. Only part of the rows carry a size: once, few, many, or a class if the clone is expanded.

V gene	D gene	clone size	J gene	CDR3 protein	CDR3 DNA
TRBV30	.	.	TRBJ1-6	CAWKAEGSPLHF	TGTGCCTGGAAAGCGGAGGGGTCACCCCTCCACTTT
TRBV6-6	TRBD1	few	TRBJ2-2	CASNDRAGNTGELFF	TGTGCCAGCAACGACAGGGCGGGGAACACCGGGGAGCTGTTTTTT
TRBV6-5	TRBD1	once	TRBJ2-5	CASSLDRGNQETQYF	TGTGCCAGCAGTCTTGACAGGGGAAACCAAGAGACCCAGTACTTC
TRBV7-2	TRBD2	many	TRBJ2-1	CASGGATGGQYEQFF	TGTGCCAGCGGGGGTGCGACGGGAGGCCAGTATGAGCAGTTCTTC
TRBV6-5	TRBD1	.	TRBJ2-7	CASRLNRGSEQYF	TGTGCCAGCAGATTAAACAGGGGCTCCGAGCAGTACTTC
TRBV30	.	.	TRBJ1-3	CAWDRGSSGNTIYF	TGTGCCTGGGACCGGGGGAGCTCTGGAAACACCATATATTTT
TRBV25-1	TRBD1	.	TRBJ1-5	CASSYRGPGQPQHF	TGTGCCAGCAGTTACAGGGGGCCGGGTCAGCCCCAGCATTTT
TRBV2	TRBD1	.	TRBJ2-1	CASSRDRGDNEQFF	TGTGCCAGTTCCCGGGACAGGGGGGACAATGAGCAGTTCTTC
TRBV2	TRBD1	once	TRBJ2-3	CASSRQGVTDTQYF	TGTGCCAGCAGTAGACAGGGAGTCACAGATACGCAGTATTTT
TRBV12-3/TRBV12-4	.	few	TRBJ1-6	CASSPSCSPLHF	TGTGCCAGCAGCCCTAGTTGTTCTCCCCTCCACTTT
TRBV5-1	.	once	TRBJ1-2	CASSVEARGYTF	TGCGCCAGCAGCGTGGAAGCTAGGGGCTACACCTTC
TRBV7-9	.	.	TRBJ1-6	CASSLGSGFGSPLHF	TGTGCCAGCAGCTTAGGTTCGGGGTTTGGTTCACCCCTCCACTTT
TRBV6-5	.	few	TRBJ1-1	CASSPGQRNTEAFF	TGTGCCAGCAGTCCTGGACAGCGGAACACTGAAGCTTTCTTT
TRBV7-8	.	.	TRBJ2-7	CASSLAAGTGQYF	TGTGCCAGCAGCTTAGCGGCGGGAACCGGGCAGTACTTC
TRBV19	.	once	TRBJ1-5	CASSQQESYQPQHF	TGTGCCAGTAGTCAACAGGAGTCGTACCAGCCCCAGCATTTT
TRBV6-2/TRBV6-3	.	.	TRBJ2-1	CASSFETPLKFF	TGTGCCAGCAGTTTCGAGACACCCCTAAAGTTCTTC
TRBV6-5	.	.	TRBJ2-2	CASSRGPGELFF	TGTGCCAGCAGTAGGGGCCCCGGGGAGCTGTTTTTT
TRBV7-3	TRBD1	.	TRBJ1-1	CASSLTGGTVHMNTEAFF	TGTGCCAGCAGCTTAACTGGGGGGACAGTTCACATGAACACTGAAGCTTTCTTT
TRBV6-6	.	.	TRBJ2-7	CASSPREYEQYF	TGTGCCAGCAGCCCGAGGGAATACGAGCAGTACTTC
TRBV9	TRBD2	.	TRBJ2-2	CASSAGLADTGELFF	TGTGCCAGCAGCGCGGGACTAGCGGACACCGGGGAGCTGTTTTTT